A single sample gave rise to the 17 T cell receptor beta chains below, sequenced in a study of cytomegalovirus exposure and HLA in healthy donors. This PCR relied on a set of 60 Vbeta primers and 13 Jbeta primers. The data were produced by immunoSEQ multiplex PCR, yet TCRdb's version contains in-frame clones alone and is incomplete. The sample comprises 100,000 or so clones, roughly 83% of which are singletons, and 3.5% to 4.5% rests with the top ten. The sequencing input was PBMCs. The receptors come from a female donor in good health and CMV-seropositive.

The chain has TRBV7-9 and TRBJ1-1; D is possibly TRBD1 (5 bases). Germline CDR1 and CDR2: SEHNR and FQNEAQ (reference sequence). V lost 6 bases to trimming and J lost 1 base, with 12 bases between them. The CDR3 contains 14 residues. CDR3 in amino acids: CASRMGLPNTEAFF. The CDR3 nucleotides read TGTGCCAGCAGGATGGGACTGCCGAACACTGAAGCTTTCTTT.

The rearrangement links TRBV7-6 to TRBJ1-1; a weak D match, TRBD1 (5 bases). The CDR3 length is 17 residues. The germline V and J ends were trimmed by 2 bases and 5 bases, with 21 bases remaining between them. Germline V gives CDR1 SGHVS, CDR2 FNYEAQ. The CDR3 region has the DNA TGTGCCAGCAGCTTATGGGTTGGGGGGGGTCGACGGACTGAAGCTTTCTTT. This encodes CASSLWVGGGRRTEAFF.

This clone was recorded a few times. This specimen includes other DNA sequences encoding the same CDR3. This rearrangement joins TRBV5-1 to TRBJ1-2, with 10 bases fitting TRBD1. Germline V lookup: CDR1 SGHRS, CDR2 YFSETQ. V gave up 4 bases and J gave up 8 bases; unmatched junction bases: 5. The CDR3 contains 13 residues. The CDR3 sequence: CASSLGTGEGYTF. The CDR3 DNA sequence: TGCGCCAGCAGCCTCGGGACAGGGGAGGGCTACACCTTC.

The rearrangement joins TRBV2 to TRBJ2-2; 8 positions match TRBD1. The trim removed 6 bases at V and 7 bases at J, leaving 10 bases unmatched. From germline, CDR1 is SNHLY and CDR2 FYNNEI. The CDR3 consists of 15 residues. CDR3 bases: TGTGCCAGCAGCGACGACAGGGGTAATATCGGGGAGCTGTTTTTT. Encoded protein: CASSDDRGNIGELFF.

The chain employs TRBV5-5 and TRBJ2-7; 12 bases align to TRBD1. Germline loops: CDR1 SGHKS, CDR2 YYEKEE (reference sequence). The CDR3 length is 15 residues. V shed 4 bases, J shed 0 bases, and the junction held 2 bases outside the gene matches. Written as DNA, the CDR3 is TGTGCCAGCAGCCCGGGACAGGGGGCCTCCTACGAGCAGTACTTC. Its protein is CASSPGQGASYEQYF.

The CDR3, as DNA: TGTGCCAGCAGTGCCCTGACTAGCGGGATTGGCCCGGCCGGGGATACGCAGTATTTT. Its translation is CASSALTSGIGPAGDTQYF. The rearrangement links TRBV6-1 to TRBJ2-3; 11 bases align to TRBD2. J was trimmed by 6 bases and V by 4 bases; bases with no gene match: 18. CDR3 length: 19 amino acids. Germline CDR1 reads MNHNS; CDR2 reads SASEGT.

The chain uses TRBV23-1 and TRBJ2-7; weak D call: TRBD1 (5 bases). TRBV23-1 falls under the ORF class, with uncertain function. V was clipped by 2 bases and J by 5 bases, with 7 bases between them. This CDR3 spans 12 amino acids. CDR3: CASSQGAHEQYF. CDR3 sequence (DNA): TGCGCCAGCAGTCAAGGGGCCCACGAGCAGTACTTC.

The chain joins TRBV18 to TRBJ2-7, with D unclear. Trimming removed 1 base from V and 2 bases from J, with 9 bases in between. The germline CDR1 and CDR2 sequences are KGHSH and LQKENI. The CDR3 runs to 14 residues. The CDR3 DNA follows: TGTGCCAGCTCACCACAGAAACAGACCTACGAGCAGTACTTC. It yields the protein CASSPQKQTYEQYF.

The gene calls are TRBV30 and TRBJ2-1, with no clear D. Germline CDR1 reads GTSNPN; CDR2 reads SVGIG (reference sequence). The length of the CDR3 is 10 residues. Between the trimmed V and J ends, which lost 7 bases and 9 bases, there was a span of 10 bases. This CDR3 is CAFLGSEQFF. The DNA of the CDR3 is TGTGCCTTTCTGGGCAGTGAGCAGTTCTTC.

The rearrangement links TRBV7-6 to TRBJ2-5; TRBD1 aligns across 8 bases. V shed 1 base and J 5 bases; nucleotides not matched to a gene: 6. The CDR3 has 15 residues. Per germline, CDR1 SGHVS and CDR2 FNYEAQ. CDR3 nucleotide sequence: TGTGCCAGCAGCTTAGGCCTCAACAGGGGGGAGACCCAGTACTTC. Translating it yields CASSLGLNRGETQYF.

The sample holds a few counts of this clone. V gene TRBV10-3 combines with J gene TRBJ2-1, with TRBD2 matching over 7 bases. V lost 10 bases, J lost 2 bases, and 8 bases stayed unmatched. The CDR3 loop spans 14 amino acids. Germline V gene sequence: CDR1 ENHRY, CDR2 SYGVKD. The CDR3 is CATSRSGTYNEQFF. The CDR3 DNA follows: TGTGCCACCTCCCGCAGCGGGACCTACAATGAGCAGTTCTTC.

With respect to this clone: Other nucleotide sequences from this sample produce the same CDR3. J is TRBJ1-1 and V is TRBV15, with TRBD1 matching 7 bases. Losses at the gene ends were 5 bases for V and 1 base for J; bases not matched to a gene: 1. Germline loops: CDR1 LNHNV, CDR2 YYDKDF (reference sequence). CDR3 length equals 13 residues. CDR3 region: CATSRTGNTEAFF. For the CDR3, the DNA is TGTGCCACCAGCCGGACAGGGAACACTGAAGCTTTCTTT.

The chain couples TRBV25-1 to TRBJ1-1; D is perhaps TRBD1 (5 bases). Germline CDR1 and CDR2: MGHDK and SYGVNS. The CDR3 length is 15 residues. V was cut by 10 bases and J by 2 bases, with 20 bases left in between. The CDR3 sequence: CATRWSGGGNTEAFF. In DNA, the CDR3 is TGTGCCACCCGGTGGTCGGGGGGTGGTAACACTGAAGCTTTCTTT.

This chain connects TRBV6-6 to TRBJ1-1, with 10 bases that match TRBD1. V dropped 7 bases and J dropped 2; count of bases not matched to a gene: 4. CDR1 is MNHNY, CDR2 SVGAGI, per germline (reference sequence). The length of the CDR3 is 14 residues. The CDR3 DNA follows: TGTGCCAGCATCCAGACAGGGGGCAACACTGAAGCTTTCTTT. Translated: CASIQTGGNTEAFF.

This clone was picked up a small number of times. The rearrangement links TRBV28 to TRBJ2-1; D perhaps matches TRBD1 (7 bases). Trimming cost V 6 bases and J 2 bases, with 11 bases left between them. Per the germline V gene, CDR1 is MDHEN and CDR2 is SYDVKM. The CDR3 sequence is 14 residues long. CDR3 protein: CASSLRGAYNEQFF. The CDR3 DNA is TGTGCCAGCAGCCTCAGGGGGGCCTACAATGAGCAGTTCTTC.

CDR3 nucleotide sequence: TGTGCCAGTAGGGGGGCCGACAGGGGCTCCTACGAGCAGTACTTC. Its translation is CASRGADRGSYEQYF. The chain is built from TRBV19 and TRBJ2-7, with 8 bases matching TRBD1. Per germline, CDR1 LNHDA and CDR2 SQIVND (reference sequence). V was clipped by 6 bases and J by 0 bases; unmatched bases: 7. The CDR3 covers 15 residues.

The V gene is TRBV30, the J gene TRBJ1-1; tentatively, D is TRBD1 (6 bases). The V end lost 0 bases, the J end lost 5 bases, and 10 bases lay between the germline ends. CDR1 is GTSNPN and CDR2 is SVGIG in the germline V gene (reference sequence). The CDR3 sequence is 13 residues long. CDR3 region: CAWSVRGRTEAFF. The CDR3 coding sequence is TGTGCCTGGAGTGTCAGGGGAAGGACTGAAGCTTTCTTT.